This T cell receptor beta chain was captured by sequencing in a study of cytomegalovirus exposure and HLA in healthy donors. These donors, healthy bone marrow donors, were studied. This clone was detected a few times. What it binds is unknown. Study-level points and caveats: Versus the roughly 640-donor mean, an Asian-associated ancestry cluster reportedly showed fewer N-insertions in a later analysis. Later on, a genetic analysis was performed. It linked a missense variant in DCLRE1C with V- and J-gene trimming of TCR beta.

This CDR3 is built from 13 residues. With 5 bases removed from V and 0 bases from J, the gap between germline ends came to 7 bases. Germline lookup yields CDR1 SGHAT and CDR2 FQNNGV. The primer mix had 60 Vbeta and 13 Jbeta primers. Here immunoSEQ multiplex PCR was the method, and the copy in TCRdb shows in-frame clones only, minus some. The sample includes under 150,000 clones, 9.5% of them seen just once. The sample consisted of PBMCs. The rearrangement links TRBV11-2 to TRBJ2-5; D is unresolved. This TCR was recovered from a man aged 25-45 years in good health and CMV-seronegative. The CDR3 bases are TGTGCCAGCAGCCTCGAGGACCAAGAGACCCAGTACTTC. Its translation is CASSLEDQETQYF.